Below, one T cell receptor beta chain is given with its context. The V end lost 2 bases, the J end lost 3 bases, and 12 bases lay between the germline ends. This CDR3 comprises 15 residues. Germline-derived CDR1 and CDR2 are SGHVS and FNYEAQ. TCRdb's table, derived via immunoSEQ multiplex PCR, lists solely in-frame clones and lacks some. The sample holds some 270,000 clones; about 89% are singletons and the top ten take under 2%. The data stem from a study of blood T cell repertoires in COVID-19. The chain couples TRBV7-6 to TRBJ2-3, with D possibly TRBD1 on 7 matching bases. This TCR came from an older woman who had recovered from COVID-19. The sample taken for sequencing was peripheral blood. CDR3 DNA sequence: TGTGCCAGCAGCTTATCGGCGGGACAGACAGATACGCAGTATTTT. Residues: CASSLSAGQTDTQYF.